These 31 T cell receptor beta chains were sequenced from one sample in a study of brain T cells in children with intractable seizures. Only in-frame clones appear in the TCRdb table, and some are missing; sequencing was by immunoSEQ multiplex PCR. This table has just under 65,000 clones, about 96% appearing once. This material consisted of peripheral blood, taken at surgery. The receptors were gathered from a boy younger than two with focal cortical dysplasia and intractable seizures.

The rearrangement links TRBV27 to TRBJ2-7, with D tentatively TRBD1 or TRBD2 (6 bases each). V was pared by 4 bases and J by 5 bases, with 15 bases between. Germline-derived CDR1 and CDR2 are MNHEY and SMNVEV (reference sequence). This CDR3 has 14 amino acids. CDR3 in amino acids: CASSSYGGRNEQYF. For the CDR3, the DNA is TGTGCCAGCAGTTCCTATGGGGGGCGCAACGAGCAGTACTTC.

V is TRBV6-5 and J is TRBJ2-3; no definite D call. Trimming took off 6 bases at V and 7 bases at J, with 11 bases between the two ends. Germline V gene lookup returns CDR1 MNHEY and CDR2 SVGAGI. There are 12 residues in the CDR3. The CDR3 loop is CASSHLRNTQYF. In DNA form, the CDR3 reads TGTGCCAGCAGCCACCTACGAAATACGCAGTATTTT.

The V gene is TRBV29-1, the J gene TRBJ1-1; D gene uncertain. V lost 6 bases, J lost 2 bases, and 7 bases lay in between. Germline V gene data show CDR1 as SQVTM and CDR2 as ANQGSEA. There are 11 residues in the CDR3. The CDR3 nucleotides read TGCAGCGTCGAGGACAACACTGAAGCTTTCTTT. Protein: CSVEDNTEAFF.

CDR3 sequence: CASSLGGVAFF. The CDR3 nucleotides read TGTGCCAGCAGTTTAGGAGGGGTCGCTTTCTTT. V usage is TRBV12-3 or TRBV12-4 and J usage is TRBJ1-1; TRBD1 might be the D (5 bases). This CDR3 is built from 11 residues. Trimming pared 1 base from V and 11 bases from J, leaving 8 bases between.

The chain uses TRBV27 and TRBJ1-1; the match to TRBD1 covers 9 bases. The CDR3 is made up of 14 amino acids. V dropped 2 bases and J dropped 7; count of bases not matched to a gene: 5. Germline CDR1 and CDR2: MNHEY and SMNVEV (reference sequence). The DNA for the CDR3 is TGTGCCAGCAGTTTACGTACAGGGGGCATTGAAGCTTTCTTT. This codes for CASSLRTGGIEAFF.

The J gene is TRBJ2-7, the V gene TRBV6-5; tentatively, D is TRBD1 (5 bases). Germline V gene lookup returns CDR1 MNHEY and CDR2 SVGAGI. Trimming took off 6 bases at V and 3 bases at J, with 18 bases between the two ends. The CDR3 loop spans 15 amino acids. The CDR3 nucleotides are TGTGCCAGCAGACAGAGCTATTCAGGGAACTACGAGCAGTACTTC. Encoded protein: CASRQSYSGNYEQYF.

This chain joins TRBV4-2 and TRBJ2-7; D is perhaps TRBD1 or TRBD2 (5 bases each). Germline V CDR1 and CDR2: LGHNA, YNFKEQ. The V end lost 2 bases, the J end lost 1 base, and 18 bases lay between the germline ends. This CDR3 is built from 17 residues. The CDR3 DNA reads TGTGCCAGCAGCCAAACAACACGGGTGAGGGGATCCTACGAGCAGTACTTC. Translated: CASSQTTRVRGSYEQYF.

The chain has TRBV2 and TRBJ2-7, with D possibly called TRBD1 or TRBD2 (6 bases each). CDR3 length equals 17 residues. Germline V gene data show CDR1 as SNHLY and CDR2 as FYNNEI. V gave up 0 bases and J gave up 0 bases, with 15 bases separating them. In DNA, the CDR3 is TGTGCCAGCAGTGAAGCTTTGCTCGGGGGCCCCTCCTACGAGCAGTACTTC. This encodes CASSEALLGGPSYEQYF.

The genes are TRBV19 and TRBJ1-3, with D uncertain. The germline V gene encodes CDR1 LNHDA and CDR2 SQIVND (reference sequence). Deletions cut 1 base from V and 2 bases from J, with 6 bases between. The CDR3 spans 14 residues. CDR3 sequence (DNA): TGTGCCAGTAGTATAGGGGAACCTGGAAACACCATATATTTT. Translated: CASSIGEPGNTIYF.

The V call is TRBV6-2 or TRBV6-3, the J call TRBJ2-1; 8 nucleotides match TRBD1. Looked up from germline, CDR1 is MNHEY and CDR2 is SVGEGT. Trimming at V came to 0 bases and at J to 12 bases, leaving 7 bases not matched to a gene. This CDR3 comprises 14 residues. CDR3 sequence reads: CASSYSRGQAVQFF. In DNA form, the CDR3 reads TGTGCCAGCAGTTACTCGAGGGGACAGGCCGTGCAGTTCTTC.

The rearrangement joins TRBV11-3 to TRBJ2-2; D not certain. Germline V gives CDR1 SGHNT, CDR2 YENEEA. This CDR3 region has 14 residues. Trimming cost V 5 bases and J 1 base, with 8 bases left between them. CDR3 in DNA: TGTGCCAGCAGCCTTGGAGAGAACACCGGGGAGCTGTTTTTT. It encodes CASSLGENTGELFF.

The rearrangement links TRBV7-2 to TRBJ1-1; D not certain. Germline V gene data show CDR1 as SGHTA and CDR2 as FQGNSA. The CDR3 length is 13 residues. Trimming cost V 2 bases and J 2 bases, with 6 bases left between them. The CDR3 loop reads CASSLSHNTEAFF. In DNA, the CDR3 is TGTGCCAGCAGCTTATCACATAACACTGAAGCTTTCTTT.

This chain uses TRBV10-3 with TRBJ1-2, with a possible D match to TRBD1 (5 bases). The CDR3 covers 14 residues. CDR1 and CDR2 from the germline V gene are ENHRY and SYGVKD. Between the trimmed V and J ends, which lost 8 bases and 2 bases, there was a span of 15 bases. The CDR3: CAIGTQGSNYGYTF. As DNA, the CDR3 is TGTGCCATCGGGACGCAGGGATCCAACTATGGCTACACCTTC.

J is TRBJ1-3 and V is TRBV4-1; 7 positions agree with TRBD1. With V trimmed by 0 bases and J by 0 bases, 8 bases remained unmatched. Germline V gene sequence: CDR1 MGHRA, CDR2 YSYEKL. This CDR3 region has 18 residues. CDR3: CASSQDGTGATSGNTIYF. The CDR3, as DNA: TGCGCCAGCAGCCAAGATGGAACAGGGGCGACCTCTGGAAACACCATATATTTT.

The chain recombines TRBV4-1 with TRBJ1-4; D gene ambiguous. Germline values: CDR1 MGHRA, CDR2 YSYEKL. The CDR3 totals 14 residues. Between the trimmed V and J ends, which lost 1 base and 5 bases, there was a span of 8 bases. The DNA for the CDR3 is TGCGCCAGCAGCCAAGGATGGGGAAATGAAAAACTGTTTTTT. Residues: CASSQGWGNEKLFF.

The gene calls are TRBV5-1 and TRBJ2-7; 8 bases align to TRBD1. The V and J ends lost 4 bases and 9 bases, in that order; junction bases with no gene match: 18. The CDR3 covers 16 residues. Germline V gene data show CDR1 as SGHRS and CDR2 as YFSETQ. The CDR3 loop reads CASSANPDQGAGGQYF. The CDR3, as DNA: TGCGCCAGCAGCGCGAATCCAGACCAGGGGGCGGGCGGGCAGTACTTC.

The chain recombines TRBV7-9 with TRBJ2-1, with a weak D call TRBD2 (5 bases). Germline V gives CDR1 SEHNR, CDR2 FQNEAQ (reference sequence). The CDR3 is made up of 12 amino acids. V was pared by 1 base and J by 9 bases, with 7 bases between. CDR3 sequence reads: CASSLVAGEQFF. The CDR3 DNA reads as TGTGCCAGCAGCTTAGTGGCGGGTGAGCAGTTCTTC.

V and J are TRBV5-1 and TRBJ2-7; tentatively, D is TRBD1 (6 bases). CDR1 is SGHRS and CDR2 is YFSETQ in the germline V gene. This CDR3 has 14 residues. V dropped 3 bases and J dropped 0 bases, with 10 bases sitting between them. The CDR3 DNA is TGCGCCAGCAGCTCCGGGACAAACTCCTACGAGCAGTACTTC. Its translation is CASSSGTNSYEQYF.

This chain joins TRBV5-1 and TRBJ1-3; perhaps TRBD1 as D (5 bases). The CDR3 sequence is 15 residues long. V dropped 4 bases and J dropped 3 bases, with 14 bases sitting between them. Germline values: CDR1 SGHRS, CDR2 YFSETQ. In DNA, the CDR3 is TGCGCCAGCAGCCCTGGGGCGGCGGGTGGAAACACCATATATTTT. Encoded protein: CASSPGAAGGNTIYF. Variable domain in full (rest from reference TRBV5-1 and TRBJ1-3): KAGVTQTPRYLIKTRGQQVTLSCSPISGHRSVSWYQQTPGQGLQFLFEYFSETQRNKGNFPGRFSGRQFSNSRSEMNVSTLELGDSALYLCASSPGAAGGNTIYFGEGSWLTVV.

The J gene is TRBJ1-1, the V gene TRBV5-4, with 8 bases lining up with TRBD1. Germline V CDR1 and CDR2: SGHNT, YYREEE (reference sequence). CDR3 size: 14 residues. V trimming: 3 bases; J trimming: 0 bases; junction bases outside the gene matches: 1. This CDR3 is CASSSTGVNTEAFF. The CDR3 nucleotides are TGTGCCAGCAGCTCGACAGGGGTGAACACTGAAGCTTTCTTT.

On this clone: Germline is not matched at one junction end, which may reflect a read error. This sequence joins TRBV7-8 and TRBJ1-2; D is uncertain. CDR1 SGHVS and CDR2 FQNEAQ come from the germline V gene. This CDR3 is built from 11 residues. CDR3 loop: CASSLGGSRAF. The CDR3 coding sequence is TGTGCCAGCAGCTTAGGGGGTTCTAGGGCCTTC.

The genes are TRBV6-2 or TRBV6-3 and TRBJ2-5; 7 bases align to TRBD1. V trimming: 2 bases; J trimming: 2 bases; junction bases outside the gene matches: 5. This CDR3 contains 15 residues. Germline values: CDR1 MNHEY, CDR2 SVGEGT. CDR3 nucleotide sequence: TGTGCCAGCAGTTACCAGCCGGGACAGCAAGAGACCCAGTACTTC. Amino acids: CASSYQPGQQETQYF.

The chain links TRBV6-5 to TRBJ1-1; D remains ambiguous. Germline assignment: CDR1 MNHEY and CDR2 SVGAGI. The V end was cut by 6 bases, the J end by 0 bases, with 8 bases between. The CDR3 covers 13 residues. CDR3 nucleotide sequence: TGTGCCAGCAGGAACTTTATGAACACTGAAGCTTTCTTT. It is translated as CASRNFMNTEAFF.

CDR3 bases: TGTGCCAGCAGCTTAACGGGACAGGCGAACACCGGGGAGCTGTTTTTT. Protein: CASSLTGQANTGELFF. This chain links TRBV11-2 with TRBJ2-2; 8 bases agree with TRBD1. V lost 2 bases and J lost 0; bases outside the gene matches: 2. Germline CDR1 is SGHAT and CDR2 is FQNNGV. The CDR3 contains 16 residues.

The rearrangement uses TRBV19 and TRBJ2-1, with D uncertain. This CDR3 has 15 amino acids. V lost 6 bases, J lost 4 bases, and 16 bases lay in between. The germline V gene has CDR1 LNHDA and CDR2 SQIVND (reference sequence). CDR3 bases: TGTGCCAGTAGCCGGGCCAGCTATTCTTACAATGAGCAGTTCTTC. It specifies CASSRASYSYNEQFF.

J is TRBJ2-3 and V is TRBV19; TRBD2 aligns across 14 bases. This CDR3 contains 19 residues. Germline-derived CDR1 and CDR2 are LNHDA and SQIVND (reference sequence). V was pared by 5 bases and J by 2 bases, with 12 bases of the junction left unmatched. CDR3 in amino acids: CASSLIRPTSGGDTDTQYF. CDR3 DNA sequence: TGTGCCAGTAGTCTCATCCGCCCGACTAGCGGGGGGGACACAGATACGCAGTATTTT.

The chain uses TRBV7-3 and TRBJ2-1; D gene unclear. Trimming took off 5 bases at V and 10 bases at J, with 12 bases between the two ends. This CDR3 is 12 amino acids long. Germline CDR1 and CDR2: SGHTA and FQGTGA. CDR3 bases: TGTGCCAGCAGCGCGAGTAAGGGCGAGCAGTTCTTC. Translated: CASSASKGEQFF.

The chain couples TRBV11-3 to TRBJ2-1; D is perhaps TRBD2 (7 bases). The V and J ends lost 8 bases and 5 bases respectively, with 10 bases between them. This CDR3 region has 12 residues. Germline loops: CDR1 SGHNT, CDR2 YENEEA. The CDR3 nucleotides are TGTGCCAGCGGGGGGGCCGACAATGAGCAGTTCTTC. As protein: CASGGADNEQFF.

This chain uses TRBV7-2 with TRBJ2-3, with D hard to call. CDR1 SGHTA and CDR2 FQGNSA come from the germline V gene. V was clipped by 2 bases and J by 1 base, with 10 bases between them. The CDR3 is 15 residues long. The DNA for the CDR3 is TGTGCCAGCAGCTTATATTCTCTGGGCACAGATACGCAGTATTTT. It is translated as CASSLYSLGTDTQYF.

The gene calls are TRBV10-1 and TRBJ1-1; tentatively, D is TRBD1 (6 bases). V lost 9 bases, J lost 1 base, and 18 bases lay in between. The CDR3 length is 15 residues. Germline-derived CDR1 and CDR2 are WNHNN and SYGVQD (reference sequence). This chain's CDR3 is CASLRGGGPNTEAFF. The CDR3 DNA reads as TGCGCCAGTTTGAGGGGGGGCGGACCGAACACTGAAGCTTTCTTT.

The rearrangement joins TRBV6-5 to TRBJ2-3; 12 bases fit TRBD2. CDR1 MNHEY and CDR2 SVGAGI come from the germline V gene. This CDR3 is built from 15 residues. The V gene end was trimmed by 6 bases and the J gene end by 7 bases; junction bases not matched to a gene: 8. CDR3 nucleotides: TGTGCCAGCAGGAAACTAGCGGGGGGCCGTAATACGCAGTATTTT. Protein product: CASRKLAGGRNTQYF.